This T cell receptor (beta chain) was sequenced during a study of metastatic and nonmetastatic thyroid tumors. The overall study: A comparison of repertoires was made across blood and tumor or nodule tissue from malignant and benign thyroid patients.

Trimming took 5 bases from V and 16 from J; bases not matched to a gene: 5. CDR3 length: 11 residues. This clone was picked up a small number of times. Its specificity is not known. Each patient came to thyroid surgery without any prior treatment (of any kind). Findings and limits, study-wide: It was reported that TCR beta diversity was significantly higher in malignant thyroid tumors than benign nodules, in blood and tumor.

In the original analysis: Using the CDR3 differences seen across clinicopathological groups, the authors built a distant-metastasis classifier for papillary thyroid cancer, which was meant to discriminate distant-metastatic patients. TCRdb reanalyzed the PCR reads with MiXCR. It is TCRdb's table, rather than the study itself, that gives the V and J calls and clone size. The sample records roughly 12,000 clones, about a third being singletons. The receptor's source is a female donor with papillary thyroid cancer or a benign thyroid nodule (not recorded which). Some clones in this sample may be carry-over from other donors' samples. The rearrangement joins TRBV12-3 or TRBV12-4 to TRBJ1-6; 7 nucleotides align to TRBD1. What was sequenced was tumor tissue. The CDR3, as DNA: TGTGCCAGCAGTCAGGGGACAGCACTCCACTTT. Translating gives CASSQGTALHF.